This TCR beta chain was obtained from a study of blood T cell repertoires in COVID-19. Original data processing: Amplification from reference gene primers served as the basis for estimated nucleated cell counts. Clones were read by immunoSEQ multiplex PCR, and TCRdb kept only the in-frame ones, dropping some. V, J and clone size derive from that table, while D and trimming were established from the DNA sequence. The sample contains about 430,000 clones, around nine tenths of which appear only once. Per germline, CDR1 SGHAT and CDR2 FQNNGV. The V and J ends lost 5 bases and 4 bases, in that order; junction bases with no gene match: 12. The CDR3 sequence is 17 residues long. The study assigned cohorts using participant-reported clinical history.

The rearrangement joins TRBV11-2 to TRBJ1-2; 11 bases are shared with TRBD1. This TCR was recovered from a young woman who had been exposed to COVID-19. The sequenced material came from PBMCs or T cells enriched from blood (not recorded which). CDR3 DNA: TGTGCCAGCAGCCGCGGGACAGGGGGAAGCCTAGGCTATGGCTACACCTTC. Protein sequence: CASSRGTGGSLGYGYTF.